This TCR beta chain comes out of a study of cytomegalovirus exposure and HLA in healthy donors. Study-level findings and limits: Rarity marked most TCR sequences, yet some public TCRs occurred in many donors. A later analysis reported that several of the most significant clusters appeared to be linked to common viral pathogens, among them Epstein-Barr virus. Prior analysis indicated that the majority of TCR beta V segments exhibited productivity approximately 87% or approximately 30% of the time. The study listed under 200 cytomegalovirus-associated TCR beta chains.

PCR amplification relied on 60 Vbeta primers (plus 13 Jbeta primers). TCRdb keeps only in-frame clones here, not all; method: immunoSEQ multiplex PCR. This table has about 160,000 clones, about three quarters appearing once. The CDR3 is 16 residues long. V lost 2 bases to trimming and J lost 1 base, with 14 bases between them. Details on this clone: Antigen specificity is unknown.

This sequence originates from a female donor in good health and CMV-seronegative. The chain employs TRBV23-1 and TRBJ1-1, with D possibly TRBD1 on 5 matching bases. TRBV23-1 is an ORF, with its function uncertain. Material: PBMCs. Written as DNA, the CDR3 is TGCGCCAGCAGTCAACCCGGGGGTACGGGGAACACTGAAGCTTTCTTT. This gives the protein CASSQPGGTGNTEAFF.